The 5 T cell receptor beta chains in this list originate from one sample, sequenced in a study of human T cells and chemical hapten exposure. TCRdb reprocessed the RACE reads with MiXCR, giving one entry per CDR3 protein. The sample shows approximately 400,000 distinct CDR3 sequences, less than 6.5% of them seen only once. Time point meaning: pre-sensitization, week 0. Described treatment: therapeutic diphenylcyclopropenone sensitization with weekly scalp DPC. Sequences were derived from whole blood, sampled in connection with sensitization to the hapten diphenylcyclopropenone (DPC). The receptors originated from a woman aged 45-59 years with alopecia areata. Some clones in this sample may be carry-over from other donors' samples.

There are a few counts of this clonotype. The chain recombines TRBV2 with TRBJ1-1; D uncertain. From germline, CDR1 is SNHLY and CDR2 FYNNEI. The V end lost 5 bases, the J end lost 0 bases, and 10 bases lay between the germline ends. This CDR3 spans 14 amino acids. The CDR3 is CASSTMILNTEAFF. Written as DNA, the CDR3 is TGTGCCAGCAGTACGATGATTCTGAACACTGAAGCTTTCTTT.

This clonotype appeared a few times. In nucleotides, the CDR3 is TGCGCCAGCAGCGGGACAGGCTCTACTAATGAAAAACTGTTTTTT. This encodes CASSGTGSTNEKLFF. V is TRBV5-1 and J is TRBJ1-4; 8 nucleotides align to TRBD1. After removal of 4 bases from V and 2 bases from J, the junction contained 4 bases not matched to a gene. The CDR3 covers 15 residues. Per germline, CDR1 SGHRS and CDR2 YFSETQ.

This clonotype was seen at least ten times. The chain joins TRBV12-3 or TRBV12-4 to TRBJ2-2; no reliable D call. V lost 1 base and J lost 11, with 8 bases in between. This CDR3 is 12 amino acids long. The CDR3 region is CASSLGALELFF. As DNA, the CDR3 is TGTGCCAGCAGTTTAGGAGCACTAGAGCTGTTTTTT.

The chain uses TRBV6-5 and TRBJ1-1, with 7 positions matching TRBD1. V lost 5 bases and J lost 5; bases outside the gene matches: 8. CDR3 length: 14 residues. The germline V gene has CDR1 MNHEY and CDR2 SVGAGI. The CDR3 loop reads CASSKQQGFTEAFF. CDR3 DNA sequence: TGTGCCAGCAGTAAACAACAGGGGTTTACTGAAGCTTTCTTT.

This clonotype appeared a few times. The DNA of the CDR3 is TGCGCCAGCAGCCAAGATCGCGGACAGGGGGCCAATCAGCCCCAGCATTTT. Translating it yields CASSQDRGQGANQPQHF. The chain links TRBV4-3 to TRBJ1-5, with TRBD1 matching over 11 bases. After removal of 0 bases from V and 3 bases from J, the junction contained 4 bases not matched to a gene. Germline CDR1 LGHNA, CDR2 YSLEER. This CDR3 contains 17 residues.